What follows are 24 T cell receptor beta chains derived from one specimen sequenced in a study of blood T cell repertoires in COVID-19. Libraries were prepared by immunoSEQ multiplex PCR; TCRdb keeps only in-frame clonotypes and omits some of them. The data show 150,000 or so clones, 87% seen once. What was sequenced was peripheral blood. These receptors all come from a human donor in a cohort sampled during active COVID-19.

This chain uses TRBV6-1 with TRBJ1-6; D unresolved. CDR3 size: 16 residues. From germline, CDR1 is MNHNS and CDR2 SASEGT. V lost 1 base and J lost 6, with 13 bases in between. The DNA for the CDR3 is TGTGCCAGCAGTGAAGTGAGTGGAGTAGGTAATTCACCCCTCCACTTT. This codes for CASSEVSGVGNSPLHF.

The chain is built from TRBV9 and TRBJ2-5; no clear D gene. Germline assignment: CDR1 SGDLS and CDR2 YYNGEE. This CDR3 is 13 amino acids long. Trimming stripped 0 bases from V and 4 bases from J, with 7 bases between. CDR3: CASSVGQLETQYF. Here the CDR3 DNA reads TGTGCCAGCAGCGTAGGGCAGTTAGAGACCCAGTACTTC.

The genes are TRBV2 and TRBJ1-1; D is uncertain. Trimming removed 4 bases from V and 2 bases from J, with 14 bases in between. CDR1 and CDR2 from the germline V gene are SNHLY and FYNNEI. The CDR3 runs 15 residues. DNA of the CDR3: TGTGCCAGCAGTGGATCAGACACCTTAAACACTGAAGCTTTCTTT. It encodes CASSGSDTLNTEAFF.

The genes are TRBV29-1 and TRBJ2-3; TRBD2 matches 15 bases. CDR1 is SQVTM, CDR2 ANQGSEA, per germline. The CDR3 runs 14 residues. V shed 6 bases, J shed 3 bases, and the junction held 1 base outside the gene matches. CDR3: CSVGLAGGTDTQYF. In DNA form, the CDR3 reads TGCAGCGTCGGACTAGCGGGAGGGACAGATACGCAGTATTTT.

This clone was detected only once. The chain couples TRBV10-3 to TRBJ2-7; D is perhaps TRBD1 (6 bases). Trimming pared 2 bases from V and 7 bases from J, leaving 15 bases between. The CDR3 has 14 residues. The germline CDR1 and CDR2 sequences are ENHRY and SYGVKD. CDR3 DNA: TGTGCCATCAGTGAGAGTGGGGGCGGGCATGAGCAGTACTTC. This encodes CAISESGGGHEQYF.

The chain carries TRBV29-1 and TRBJ2-7, with 13 bases lining up with TRBD2. CDR1 is SQVTM and CDR2 is ANQGSEA in the germline V gene. The V segment lost 7 bases and the J segment 6 bases; nucleotides outside the gene matches: 3. This CDR3 is 12 amino acids long. The CDR3 is CSARTSGSEQYF. The CDR3 DNA is TGCAGCGCCAGGACTAGCGGGAGCGAGCAGTACTTC.

In its sample, this clone was seen once. The chain joins TRBV4-2 to TRBJ2-7, with TRBD2 identical over 8 bases. The ends lost 0 bases at V and 7 bases at J; junction bases unmatched: 11. The length of the CDR3 is 16 residues. Germline CDR1 and CDR2: LGHNA and YNFKEQ. CDR3 amino acids: CASSQDLRREVEEQYF. The CDR3, as DNA: TGTGCCAGCAGCCAAGATTTGCGGCGGGAGGTAGAAGAGCAGTACTTC.

The V call is TRBV5-1, the J call TRBJ2-1; 7 nucleotides line up with TRBD1. V lost 0 bases, J lost 2 bases, and 2 bases stayed unmatched. CDR1 is SGHRS, CDR2 YFSETQ, per germline. The CDR3 spans 15 residues. Here the CDR3 reads CASSLGQGPYNEQFF. The CDR3 region has the DNA TGCGCCAGCAGCTTGGGACAGGGTCCCTACAATGAGCAGTTCTTC.

This chain links TRBV3-1 (or the pseudogene TRBV3-2) with TRBJ1-3, with unresolved D. CDR3 size: 20 residues. Germline values: CDR1 LGHDT, CDR2 YNNKEL (reference sequence). The V end lost 0 bases, the J end lost 0 bases, and 21 bases lay between the germline ends. CDR3: CASSQDVPGRPTHSGNTIYF. CDR3 in DNA: TGTGCCAGCAGCCAAGATGTTCCAGGCCGACCAACACACTCTGGAAACACCATATATTTT.

This clone was recorded once. The chain employs TRBV29-1 and TRBJ2-1; D is possibly TRBD2 (6 bases). CDR1 SQVTM and CDR2 ANQGSEA come from the germline V gene. V was pared by 5 bases and J by 7 bases, with 9 bases between. The CDR3 is 11 amino acids. CDR3: CSVQAGNEQFF. The CDR3 coding sequence is TGCAGCGTTCAGGCGGGGAATGAGCAGTTCTTC.

The chain is built from TRBV2 and TRBJ2-7, with D unclear. CDR3 length equals 13 residues. V was trimmed by 2 bases and J by 4 bases, leaving 9 bases between them. CDR1 and CDR2 (germline): SNHLY, FYNNEI. The CDR3 spells CASSESRRYEQYF. The CDR3 coding sequence is TGTGCCAGCAGTGAATCGAGGCGTTACGAGCAGTACTTC.

The chain links TRBV19 to TRBJ2-1; the match to TRBD2 covers 9 bases. The germline V gene has CDR1 LNHDA and CDR2 SQIVND (reference sequence). The CDR3 spans 17 residues. V shed 1 base, J shed 8 bases, and the junction held 12 bases outside the gene matches. CDR3 amino acids: CASSIGPRSGGRDEQFF. The DNA for the CDR3 is TGTGCCAGTAGTATAGGGCCCCGTAGCGGGGGAAGGGATGAGCAGTTCTTC.

V and J are TRBV10-3 and TRBJ1-1, with 8 bases fitting TRBD1. Unmatched junction bases numbered 0, after V lost 6 bases and J lost 0 bases. The CDR3 length is 13 residues. Germline V gene lookup returns CDR1 ENHRY and CDR2 SYGVKD. Here the CDR3 reads CAIRGQVNTEAFF. In DNA, the CDR3 is TGTGCCATCAGGGGACAGGTGAACACTGAAGCTTTCTTT.

CDR3 nucleotide sequence: TGTGCCACCAGACAGGGTTCTGAAGCTTTCTTT. This gives the protein CATRQGSEAFF. V usage is TRBV12-3 or TRBV12-4 and J usage is TRBJ1-1; 7 positions match TRBD1. V lost 10 bases, J lost 6 bases, and 5 bases stayed unmatched. The CDR3 totals 11 residues.

The chain links TRBV10-3 to TRBJ1-5; weak D call: TRBD1 (5 bases). CDR3 length equals 15 residues. Per germline, CDR1 ENHRY and CDR2 SYGVKD. Trimming left V 0 bases short and J 4 bases short, with 10 bases between. The CDR3 spells CAISESHKGNQPQHF. CDR3 in DNA: TGTGCCATCAGTGAGTCGCATAAGGGGAATCAGCCCCAGCATTTT.

This clone has just one count. For the CDR3, the DNA is TGTGCCAGCAGCCTGGGGACAGGGGGAGGCTACACCTTC. Translated, it gives CASSLGTGGGYTF. The rearrangement uses TRBV7-9 and TRBJ1-2, with 11 positions matching TRBD1. Germline-derived CDR1 and CDR2 are SEHNR and FQNEAQ (reference sequence). This CDR3 has 13 residues. V lost 5 bases, J lost 8 bases, and 4 bases stayed unmatched.

The J gene is TRBJ1-1, the V gene TRBV5-1; a weak D match, TRBD1 (6 bases). V lost 7 bases and J 0 bases, leaving 10 bases between the germline ends. The germline V gene encodes CDR1 SGHRS and CDR2 YFSETQ. CDR3 length: 13 residues. The CDR3 nucleotides read TGCGCCAGCTCCACAGGGTTGAACACTGAAGCTTTCTTT. It yields the protein CASSTGLNTEAFF.

J is TRBJ2-1 and V is TRBV6-5, with D unclear. This CDR3 contains 13 residues. Germline-derived CDR1 and CDR2 are MNHEY and SVGAGI. V was pared by 7 bases and J by 9 bases, with 16 bases between. CDR3 sequence: CASNPRGLLEQFF. CDR3 in DNA: TGTGCCAGCAACCCCCGAGGTCTCCTTGAGCAGTTCTTC.

The rearrangement links TRBV15 to TRBJ1-1; no definite D call. Between the trimmed V and J ends, which lost 5 bases and 3 bases, there was a span of 10 bases. This CDR3 spans 13 amino acids. The germline V gene has CDR1 LNHNV and CDR2 YYDKDF (reference sequence). The CDR3 region has the DNA TGTGCCACCAGCTTCAAGCGCGACACTGAAGCTTTCTTT. Its protein is CATSFKRDTEAFF.

This chain connects TRBV25-1 to TRBJ1-2; possible D gene TRBD1, 5 bases. The CDR3 is 12 residues long. CDR1 and CDR2 from the germline V gene are MGHDK and SYGVNS. Trimming pared 6 bases from V and 2 bases from J, leaving 7 bases between. The CDR3 DNA reads TGTGCCAGCAGGCGGGGCAACTATGGCTACACCTTC. Its protein product is CASRRGNYGYTF.

This clone was recorded once. The chain is built from TRBV27 and TRBJ2-7; 7 nucleotides match TRBD2. The germline V gene has CDR1 MNHEY and CDR2 SMNVEV (reference sequence). The CDR3 length is 15 residues. With 5 bases clipped from V and 1 base from J, the junction kept 8 bases outside the gene matches. The CDR3 coding sequence is TGTGCCAGCAGTCCGAGCCTAGCGGTTTCCTACGAGCAGTACTTC. Amino acid sequence: CASSPSLAVSYEQYF.

The chain links TRBV29-1 to TRBJ1-2; 12 nucleotides line up with TRBD1. The germline V gene has CDR1 SQVTM and CDR2 ANQGSEA. This CDR3 contains 14 residues. V lost 4 bases and J lost 3; bases outside the gene matches: 3. This CDR3 is CSVAGTGGDYGYTF. The CDR3 DNA is TGCAGCGTTGCAGGGACAGGGGGCGACTATGGCTACACCTTC.

The chain employs TRBV5-6 and TRBJ2-4, with 12 bases lining up with TRBD2. CDR3 length: 15 amino acids. J lost 4 bases, V lost 3 bases, and 2 bases had no gene match. Per germline, CDR1 SGHDT and CDR2 YYEEEE. The CDR3 reads CASSWTSGDKNIQYF. CDR3 nucleotide sequence: TGTGCCAGCAGCTGGACTAGCGGGGATAAAAACATTCAGTACTTC.

The chain recombines TRBV27 with TRBJ2-7; TRBD2 aligns across 14 bases. J was trimmed by 0 bases and V by 5 bases; bases with no gene match: 6. From germline, CDR1 is MNHEY and CDR2 SMNVEV (reference sequence). CDR3 length equals 17 residues. The CDR3 loop is CASSPRLAGGHSYEQYF. As DNA, the CDR3 is TGTGCCAGCAGTCCCCGACTAGCGGGAGGGCACTCCTACGAGCAGTACTTC.